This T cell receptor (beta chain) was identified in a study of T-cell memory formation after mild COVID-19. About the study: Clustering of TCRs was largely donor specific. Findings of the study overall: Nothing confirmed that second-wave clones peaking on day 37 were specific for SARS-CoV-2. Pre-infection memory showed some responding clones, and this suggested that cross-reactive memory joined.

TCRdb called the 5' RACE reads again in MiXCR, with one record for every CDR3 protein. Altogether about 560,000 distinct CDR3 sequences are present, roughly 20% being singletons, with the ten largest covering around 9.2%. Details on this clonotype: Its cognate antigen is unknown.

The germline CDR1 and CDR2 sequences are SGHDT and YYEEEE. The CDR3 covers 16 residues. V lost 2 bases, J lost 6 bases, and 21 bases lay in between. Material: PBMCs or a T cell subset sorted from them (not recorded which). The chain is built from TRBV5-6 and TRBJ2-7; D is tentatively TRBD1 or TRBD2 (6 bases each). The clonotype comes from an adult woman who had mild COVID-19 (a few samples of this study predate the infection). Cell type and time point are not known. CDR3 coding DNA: TGTGCCAGCAGCTTATACCAACAGGGAGAGGGAGGCGAGCAGTACTTC. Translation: CASSLYQQGEGGEQYF.